This T cell receptor beta chain was captured by sequencing in a study of T cell repertoires in cytomegalovirus infection. Study as a whole: Carrying CMV and the relevant HLA type showed in public TCR beta signatures.

This clonotype showed up many times. What it binds is unknown. Points from the study as a whole: The study found HLA-C-restricted CMV-specific TCR beta clonotypes dominating the ex vivo response.

MiXCR, applied by TCRdb to the reads, yields one record per CDR3 protein. Of some 920,000 distinct CDR3 sequences listed, roughly 30% are singletons. This TCR was recovered from a human donor in good health (CMV status not recorded). Some clones in this sample may be carry-over from other donors' samples. The source was cultured CD8+ T cells from PBMCs, collected from culture after CMV antigen stimulation.

In DNA form, the CDR3 reads TGTGCCAGCAGCTTGAGGACAGGGACGATCTCCTACGAGCAGTACTTC. This gives the protein CASSLRTGTISYEQYF. The chain has TRBV7-6 and TRBJ2-7; the match to TRBD1 covers 8 bases. Germline loops: CDR1 SGHVS, CDR2 FNYEAQ. J lost 0 bases, V lost 3 bases, and 7 bases had no gene match. CDR3 length: 16 residues.